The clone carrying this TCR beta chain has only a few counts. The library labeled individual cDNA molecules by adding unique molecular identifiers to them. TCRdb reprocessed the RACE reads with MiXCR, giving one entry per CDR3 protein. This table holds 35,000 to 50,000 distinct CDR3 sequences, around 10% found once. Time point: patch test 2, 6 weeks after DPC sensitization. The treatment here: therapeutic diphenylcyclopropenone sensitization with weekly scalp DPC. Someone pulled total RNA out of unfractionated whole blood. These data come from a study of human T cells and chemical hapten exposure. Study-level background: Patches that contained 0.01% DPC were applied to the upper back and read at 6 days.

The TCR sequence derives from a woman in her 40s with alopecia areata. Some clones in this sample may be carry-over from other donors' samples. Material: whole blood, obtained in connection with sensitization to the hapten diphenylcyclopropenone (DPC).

In DNA form, the CDR3 reads TGCAGTGCTAGACAGCGGGATAGGATCTACGAGCAGTACTTC. This sequence encodes CSARQRDRIYEQYF. The rearrangement joins TRBV20-1 to TRBJ2-7; 7 bases map to TRBD2. This CDR3 region has 14 residues. V gave up 2 bases and J gave up 3 bases; unmatched junction bases: 7. The germline CDR1 and CDR2 sequences are DFQATT and SNEGSKA (reference sequence).